The 22 T cell receptor beta chains below come from one sample, sequenced in a study of blood T cell repertoires in COVID-19. This table comes from immunoSEQ multiplex PCR, and its TCRdb copy is limited to in-frame clones, with some not included. The table shows about 100,000 clones, with approximately 85% occurring only once. Material for sequencing was peripheral blood. The source of these receptors is a woman aged 60-75 years with acute or convalescent COVID-19.

The chain uses TRBV30 and TRBJ1-1; D is ambiguous. Deletions cut 0 bases from V and 5 bases from J, with 13 bases between. Germline CDR1 and CDR2: GTSNPN and SVGIG (reference sequence). The CDR3 covers 14 residues. The chain's CDR3 is CAWSVSTARTEAFF. CDR3 DNA sequence: TGTGCCTGGAGTGTAAGTACAGCAAGAACTGAAGCTTTCTTT. Supplemented by reference TRBV30 and TRBJ1-1, the full variable domain reads SQTIHQWPATLVQPVGSPLSLECTVEGTSNPNLYWYRQAAGRGLQLLFYSVGIGQISSEVPQNLSASRPQDRQFILSSKKLLLSDSGFYLCAWSVSTARTEAFFGQGTRLTVV.

The V gene is TRBV18, the J gene TRBJ1-1, with D possibly matching TRBD1 (5 bases). The CDR3 runs to 13 residues. In germline, CDR1 is KGHSH, CDR2 LQKENI. V lost 6 bases, J lost 1 base, and 9 bases lay in between. DNA for the CDR3: TGTGCCAGCTCGTACGACAGGAACACTGAAGCTTTCTTT. This sequence encodes CASSYDRNTEAFF.

The chain uses TRBV11-2 and TRBJ2-7; D gene uncertain. V dropped 4 bases and J dropped 3 bases, with 16 bases sitting between them. The CDR3 runs 15 residues. Germline CDR1 is SGHAT and CDR2 is FQNNGV. CDR3 sequence reads: CASSSLTRRNYEQYF. CDR3 nucleotide sequence: TGTGCCAGCAGCTCGCTGACTCGCCGGAACTACGAGCAGTACTTC. The full variable domain, its missing parts supplied by reference TRBV11-2 and TRBJ2-7, is EAGVAQSPRYKIIEKRQSVAFWCNPISGHATLYWYQQILGQGPKLLIQFQNNGVVDDSQLPKDRFSAERLKGVDSTLKIQPAKLEDSAVYLCASSSLTRRNYEQYFGPGTRLTVT.

This clone was recorded only once. The rearrangement uses TRBV28 and TRBJ2-7, with a weak D call TRBD1 (6 bases). V was shortened by 7 bases and J by 2 bases, with 18 bases between the two germline ends. The germline V gene has CDR1 MDHEN and CDR2 SYDVKM. The CDR3 consists of 15 residues. The CDR3 DNA sequence: TGTGCCAGCATCGAGACGGGACATAGGACCTACGAGCAGTACTTC. Amino acids: CASIETGHRTYEQYF.

The V call is TRBV24-1, the J call TRBJ2-1; 9 nucleotides match TRBD2. This CDR3 region has 13 residues. The ends lost 4 bases at V and 14 bases at J; junction bases unmatched: 8. Germline CDR1 is KGHDR and CDR2 is SFDVKD. This CDR3 is CATSEPGLAGEFF. CDR3 sequence (DNA): TGTGCCACCAGTGAACCGGGACTAGCAGGCGAGTTCTTC.

V is TRBV9 and J is TRBJ2-3, with 10 bases identical to TRBD2. The CDR3 is 16 residues long. Germline CDR1 SGDLS, CDR2 YYNGEE. V lost 3 bases, J lost 1 base, and 5 bases stayed unmatched. CDR3 nucleotide sequence: TGTGCCAGCAGCGAGATGGGGACTAGCGGCACAGATACGCAGTATTTT. The encoded protein is CASSEMGTSGTDTQYF.

The chain uses TRBV19 and TRBJ2-5; tentative D call: TRBD1 (5 bases). The CDR3 is made up of 13 amino acids. V was pared by 5 bases and J by 4 bases, with 11 bases between. The germline CDR1 and CDR2 sequences are LNHDA and SQIVND (reference sequence). CDR3 protein: CASSARALETQYF. The CDR3 DNA reads TGTGCCAGTAGTGCCAGGGCGTTAGAGACCCAGTACTTC.

V is TRBV7-9 and J is TRBJ2-7, with 10 bases fitting TRBD2. The CDR3 runs to 16 residues. The V segment lost 6 bases and the J segment 6 bases; nucleotides outside the gene matches: 14. CDR1 is SEHNR, CDR2 FQNEAQ, per germline (reference sequence). In nucleotides, the CDR3 is TGTGCCAGCAGTTACCTCGAGCGGGAGGGCCTGATCGAGCAGTACGTC. Translating gives CASSYLEREGLIEQYV.

This clone was detected a few times. The genes are TRBV6-2 or TRBV6-3 and TRBJ2-1, with TRBD2 as a possible D gene (5 bases). Trimming took off 2 bases at V and 3 bases at J, with 11 bases between the two ends. The CDR3 covers 15 residues. The V gene's germline CDR1 is MNHEY and CDR2 SVGEGT. Written as DNA, the CDR3 is TGTGCCAGCAGTTACGCCCCCCGGGACTACAATGAGCAGTTCTTC. Translating gives CASSYAPRDYNEQFF.

V is TRBV3-1 (or the pseudogene TRBV3-2) and J is TRBJ2-5; TRBD2 aligns across 8 bases. Trimming took 3 bases from V and 2 from J; bases not matched to a gene: 5. The CDR3 is 15 amino acids. The germline V gene encodes CDR1 LGHDT and CDR2 YNNKEL (reference sequence). CDR3 in amino acids: CASSQGTRGQETQYF. Here the CDR3 DNA reads TGTGCCAGCAGCCAGGGGACTAGGGGGCAAGAGACCCAGTACTTC.

The chain carries TRBV6-6 and TRBJ2-4, with 7 bases matching TRBD1. CDR1 and CDR2 (germline): MNHNY, SVGAGI (reference sequence). V lost 5 bases and J lost 2; bases outside the gene matches: 12. This CDR3 comprises 17 residues. As DNA, the CDR3 is TGTGCCAGCAGTCGCGCTTACACGGGACAGACCAAAAACATTCAGTACTTC. It translates to CASSRAYTGQTKNIQYF.

The chain couples TRBV5-1 to TRBJ2-1; D ambiguous. The V end was cut by 1 base, the J end by 4 bases, with 18 bases between. The CDR3 contains 17 residues. Germline V gene data show CDR1 as SGHRS and CDR2 as YFSETQ. The CDR3 nucleotides read TGCGCCAGCAGCTTGTATCGGCTTTCCCTAGAGTACAATGAGCAGTTCTTC. Protein product: CASSLYRLSLEYNEQFF.

This clone has just a few counts. The chain joins TRBV20-1 to TRBJ2-1, with D tentatively TRBD2 (6 bases). This CDR3 spans 14 amino acids. The germline gives CDR1 DFQATT, CDR2 SNEGSKA (reference sequence). Trimming pared 3 bases from V and 4 bases from J, leaving 13 bases between. The CDR3 loop reads CSASEPGRYNEQFF. CDR3 sequence (DNA): TGCAGTGCTAGTGAACCAGGGAGGTACAATGAGCAGTTCTTC.

The V gene is TRBV6-6, the J gene TRBJ1-4; D not certain. Germline V gene data show CDR1 as MNHNY and CDR2 as SVGAGI (reference sequence). With 3 bases removed from V and 6 bases from J, the gap between germline ends came to 8 bases. The CDR3 is made up of 13 amino acids. CDR3 residues: CASSYSGYEKLFF. The DNA for the CDR3 is TGTGCCAGCAGTTATTCGGGGTATGAAAAACTGTTTTTT.

The chain has TRBV5-5 and TRBJ1-1; no clear D. Germline V lookup: CDR1 SGHKS, CDR2 YYEKEE (reference sequence). This CDR3 is 15 amino acids long. V was shortened by 4 bases and J by 2 bases, with 15 bases between the two germline ends. The CDR3 region has the DNA TGTGCCAGCAGCCCCCAGAGGGCTCCCAACACTGAAGCTTTCTTT. It yields the protein CASSPQRAPNTEAFF.

The DNA of the CDR3 is TGTGCCAGCAGCTTAGAGGGGGGGGTTGGTGAAGCTTTCTTT. Encoded protein: CASSLEGGVGEAFF. The J gene is TRBJ1-1, the V gene TRBV7-8, with D tentatively TRBD1 (6 bases). V was trimmed by 1 base and J by 7 bases, leaving 13 bases between them. The CDR3 runs to 14 residues. Germline-derived CDR1 and CDR2 are SGHVS and FQNEAQ.

The chain combines TRBV12-3 or TRBV12-4 with TRBJ1-6, with no clear D. Deletions cut 6 bases from V and 7 bases from J, with 7 bases between. The length of the CDR3 is 12 residues. CDR3 in amino acids: CASSTNNSPLHF. CDR3 sequence (DNA): TGTGCCAGCAGCACAAACAATTCACCCCTCCACTTT.

V is TRBV6-1 and J is TRBJ2-1; the D is unclear. Germline V lookup: CDR1 MNHNS, CDR2 SASEGT. Trimming took 1 base from V and 9 from J, leaving 7 bases between them. The CDR3 has 12 residues. Here the CDR3 DNA reads TGTGCCAGCAGTGAAGGGCTAGGTGAGCAGTTCTTC. This translates into CASSEGLGEQFF.

The chain joins TRBV4-2 to TRBJ2-1; the match to TRBD2 covers 10 bases. The CDR3 runs to 16 residues. Per germline, CDR1 LGHNA and CDR2 YNFKEQ. V trimming: 4 bases; J trimming: 4 bases; junction bases outside the gene matches: 7. The CDR3 reads CASSPPGTSAYNEQFF. The CDR3 nucleotides are TGTGCCAGCAGCCCACCCGGGACTAGCGCTTACAATGAGCAGTTCTTC.

The chain joins TRBV2 to TRBJ1-5; TRBD1 matches 8 bases. This CDR3 is built from 16 residues. Germline lookup yields CDR1 SNHLY and CDR2 FYNNEI. V gave up 6 bases and J gave up 5 bases; unmatched junction bases: 12. CDR3 DNA sequence: TGTGCCAGCAGCGAAACCCGGGACAGGTTGGATCAGCCCCAGCATTTT. Protein: CASSETRDRLDQPQHF.

The rearrangement joins TRBV11-2 to TRBJ1-2; the match to TRBD1 covers 9 bases. Germline V lookup: CDR1 SGHAT, CDR2 FQNNGV. The CDR3 covers 12 residues. With 5 bases clipped from V and 8 bases from J, the junction kept 3 bases outside the gene matches. The CDR3 reads CASSPTGGGYTF. The CDR3 region has the DNA TGTGCCAGCAGCCCCACAGGGGGCGGCTACACCTTC.

This clone was seen a few times. This chain joins TRBV6-5 and TRBJ1-2; 12 bases are shared with TRBD1. Trimming removed 4 bases from V and 7 bases from J; junction bases left unmatched: 10. The CDR3 is made up of 16 amino acids. CDR1 is MNHEY, CDR2 SVGAGI, per germline. CDR3 DNA sequence: TGTGCCAGCAGTTCGCAACCGGGACAGGGGGCGCCTGGCTACACCTTC. It encodes CASSSQPGQGAPGYTF.